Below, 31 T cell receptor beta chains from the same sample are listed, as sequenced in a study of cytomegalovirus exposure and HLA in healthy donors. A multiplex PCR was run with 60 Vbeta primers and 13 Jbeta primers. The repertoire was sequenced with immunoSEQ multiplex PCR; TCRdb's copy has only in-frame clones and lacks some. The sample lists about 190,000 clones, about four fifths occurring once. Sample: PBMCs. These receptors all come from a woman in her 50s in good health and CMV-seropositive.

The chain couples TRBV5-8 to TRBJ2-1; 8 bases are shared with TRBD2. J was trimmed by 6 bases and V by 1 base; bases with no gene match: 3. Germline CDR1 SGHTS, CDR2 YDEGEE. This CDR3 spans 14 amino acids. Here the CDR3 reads CASSLRGGVNEQFF. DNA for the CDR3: TGTGCCAGCAGCTTGCGGGGGGGCGTCAATGAGCAGTTCTTC.

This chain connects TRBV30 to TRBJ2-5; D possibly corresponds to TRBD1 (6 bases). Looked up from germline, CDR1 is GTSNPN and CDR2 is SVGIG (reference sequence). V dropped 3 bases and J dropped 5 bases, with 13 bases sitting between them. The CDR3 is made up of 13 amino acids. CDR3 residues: CAWSRGLFETQYF. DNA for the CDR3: TGTGCCTGGAGCAGGGGCCTTTTCGAGACCCAGTACTTC.

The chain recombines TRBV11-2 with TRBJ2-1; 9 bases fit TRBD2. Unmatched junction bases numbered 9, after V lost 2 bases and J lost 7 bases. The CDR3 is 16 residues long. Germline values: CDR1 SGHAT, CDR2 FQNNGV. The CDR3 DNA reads TGTGCCAGCAGCTTACAAGGCGGGGGGGCTCGAAATGAGCAGTTCTTC. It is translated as CASSLQGGGARNEQFF.

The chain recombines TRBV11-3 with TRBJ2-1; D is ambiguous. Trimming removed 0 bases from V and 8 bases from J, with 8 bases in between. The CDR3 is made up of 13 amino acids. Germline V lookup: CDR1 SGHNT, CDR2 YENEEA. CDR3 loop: CASSLEGADEQFF. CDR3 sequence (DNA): TGTGCCAGCAGCTTAGAGGGTGCGGATGAGCAGTTCTTC.

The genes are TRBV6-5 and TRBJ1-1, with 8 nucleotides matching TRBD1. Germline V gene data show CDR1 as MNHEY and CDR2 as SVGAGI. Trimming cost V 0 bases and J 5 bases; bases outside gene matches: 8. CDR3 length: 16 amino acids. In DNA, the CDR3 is TGTGCCAGCAGTTACTCGAATATGCAGGGGGCGACTGAAGCTTTCTTT. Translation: CASSYSNMQGATEAFF.

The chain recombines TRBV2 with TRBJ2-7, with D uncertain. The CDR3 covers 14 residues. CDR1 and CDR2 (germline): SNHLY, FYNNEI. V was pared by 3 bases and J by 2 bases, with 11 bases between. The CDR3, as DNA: TGTGCCAGCAGTGACCAGGAAGCAACCTACGAGCAGTACTTC. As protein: CASSDQEATYEQYF.

This CDR3 is CAWKRQANTEAFF. The CDR3, as DNA: TGTGCCTGGAAGAGACAAGCTAACACTGAAGCTTTCTTT. The chain carries TRBV30 and TRBJ1-1; D uncertain. Germline V gene sequence: CDR1 GTSNPN, CDR2 SVGIG (reference sequence). The CDR3 spans 13 residues. The V end was cut by 4 bases, the J end by 2 bases, with 11 bases between.

This chain's CDR3 is CASSLSGTGANTQYF. CDR3 DNA: TGTGCCAGCAGCTTAAGTGGGACAGGGGCGAATACGCAGTATTTT. This chain joins TRBV7-3 and TRBJ2-3; 10 bases match TRBD1. CDR3 length: 15 amino acids. The J segment lost 7 bases and the V segment lost 1 base, leaving 5 bases of the junction unmatched. The germline gives CDR1 SGHTA, CDR2 FQGTGA.

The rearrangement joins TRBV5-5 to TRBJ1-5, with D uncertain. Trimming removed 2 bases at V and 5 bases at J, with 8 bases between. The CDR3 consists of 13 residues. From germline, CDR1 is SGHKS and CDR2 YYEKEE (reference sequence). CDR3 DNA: TGTGCCAGCAGCTTCGAGGGTTATCAGCCCCAGCATTTT. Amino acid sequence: CASSFEGYQPQHF.

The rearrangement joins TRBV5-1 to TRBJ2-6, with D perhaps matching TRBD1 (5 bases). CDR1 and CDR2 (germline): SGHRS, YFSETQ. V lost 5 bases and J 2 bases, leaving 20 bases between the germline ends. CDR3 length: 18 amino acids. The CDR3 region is CASRGLGVSNAGANVLTF. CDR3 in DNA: TGCGCCAGCAGGGGGTTAGGGGTCTCAAATGCTGGGGCCAACGTCCTGACTTTC.

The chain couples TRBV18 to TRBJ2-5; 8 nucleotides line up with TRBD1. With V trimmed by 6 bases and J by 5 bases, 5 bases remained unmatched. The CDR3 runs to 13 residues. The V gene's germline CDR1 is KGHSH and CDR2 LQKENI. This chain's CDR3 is CASSEQGGETQYF. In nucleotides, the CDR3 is TGTGCCAGCTCGGAACAGGGGGGTGAGACCCAGTACTTC.

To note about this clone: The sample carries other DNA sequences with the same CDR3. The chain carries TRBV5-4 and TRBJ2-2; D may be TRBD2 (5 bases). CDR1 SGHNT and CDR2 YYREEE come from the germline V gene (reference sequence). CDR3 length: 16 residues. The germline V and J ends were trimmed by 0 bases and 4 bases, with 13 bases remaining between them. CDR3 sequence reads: CASSLEPGSGTGELFF. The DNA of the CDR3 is TGTGCCAGCAGCTTGGAGCCGGGGTCAGGCACCGGGGAGCTGTTTTTT.

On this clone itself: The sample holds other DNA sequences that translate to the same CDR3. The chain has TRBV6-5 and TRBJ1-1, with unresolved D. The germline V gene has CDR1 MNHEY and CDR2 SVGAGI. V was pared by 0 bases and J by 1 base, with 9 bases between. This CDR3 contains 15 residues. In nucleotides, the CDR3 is TGTGCCAGCAGTTACTCTAATCGAGGGAACACTGAAGCTTTCTTT. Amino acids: CASSYSNRGNTEAFF.

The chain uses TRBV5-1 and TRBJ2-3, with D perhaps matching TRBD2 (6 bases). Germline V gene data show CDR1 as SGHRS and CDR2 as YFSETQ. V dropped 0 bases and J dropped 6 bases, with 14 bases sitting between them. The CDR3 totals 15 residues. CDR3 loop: CASSLALLAGDTQYF. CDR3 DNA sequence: TGCGCCAGCAGCTTGGCCTTACTAGCCGGTGATACGCAGTATTTT.

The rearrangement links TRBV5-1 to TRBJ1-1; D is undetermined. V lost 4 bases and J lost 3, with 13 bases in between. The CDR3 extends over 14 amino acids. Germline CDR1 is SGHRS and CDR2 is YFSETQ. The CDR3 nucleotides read TGCGCCAGCAGCCCCACCGAGAAGCACACTGAAGCTTTCTTT. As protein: CASSPTEKHTEAFF.

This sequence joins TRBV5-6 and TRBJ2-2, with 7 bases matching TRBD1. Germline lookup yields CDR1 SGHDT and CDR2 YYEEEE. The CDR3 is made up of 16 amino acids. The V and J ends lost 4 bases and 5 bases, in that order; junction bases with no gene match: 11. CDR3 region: CASSPTPGGETGELFF. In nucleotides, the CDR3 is TGTGCCAGCAGCCCAACCCCAGGGGGTGAGACCGGGGAGCTGTTTTTT. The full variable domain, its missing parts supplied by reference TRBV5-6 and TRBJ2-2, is DAGVTQSPTHLIKTRGQQVTLRCSPKSGHDTVSWYQQALGQGPQFIFQYYEEEERQRGNFPDRFSGHQFPNYSSELNVNALLLGDSALYLCASSPTPGGETGELFFGEGSRLTVL.

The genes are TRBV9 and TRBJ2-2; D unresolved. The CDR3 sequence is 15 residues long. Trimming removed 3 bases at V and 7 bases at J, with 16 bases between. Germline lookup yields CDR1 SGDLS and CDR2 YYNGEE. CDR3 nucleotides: TGTGCCAGCAGCGGACTTGATAAGCTTGGCGGGGAGCTGTTTTTT. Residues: CASSGLDKLGGELFF.

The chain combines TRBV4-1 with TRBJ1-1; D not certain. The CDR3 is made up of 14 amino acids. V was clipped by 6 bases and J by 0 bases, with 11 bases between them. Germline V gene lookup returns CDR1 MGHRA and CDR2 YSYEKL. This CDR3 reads CASRQNPVNTEAFF. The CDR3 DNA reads TGCGCCAGCAGACAAAACCCGGTGAACACTGAAGCTTTCTTT.

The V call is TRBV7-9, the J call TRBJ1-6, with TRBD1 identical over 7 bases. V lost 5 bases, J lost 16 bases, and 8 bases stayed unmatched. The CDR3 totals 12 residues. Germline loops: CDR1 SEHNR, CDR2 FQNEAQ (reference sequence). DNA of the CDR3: TGTGCCAGCAGCGCGAGCCGGGACAGACTCCACTTT. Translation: CASSASRDRLHF.

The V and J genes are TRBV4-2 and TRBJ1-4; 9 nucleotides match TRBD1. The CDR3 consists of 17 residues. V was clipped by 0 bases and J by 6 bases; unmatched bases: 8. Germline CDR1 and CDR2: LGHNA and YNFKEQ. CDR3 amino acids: CASSQEVGGDRDEKLFF. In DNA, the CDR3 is TGTGCCAGCAGCCAAGAGGTCGGGGGGGACAGGGATGAAAAACTGTTTTTT.

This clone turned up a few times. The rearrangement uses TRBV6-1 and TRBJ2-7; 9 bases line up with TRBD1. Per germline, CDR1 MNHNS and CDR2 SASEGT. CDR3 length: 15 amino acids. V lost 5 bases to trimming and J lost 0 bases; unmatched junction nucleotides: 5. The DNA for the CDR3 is TGTGCCAGCAGTTGGACAGGGGACCCCTCCTACGAGCAGTACTTC. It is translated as CASSWTGDPSYEQYF.

For the CDR3, the DNA is TGTGCCAGTACCCTTAAGACAGGGGTCGGAGCTTTCTTT. The encoded protein is CASTLKTGVGAFF. The J gene is TRBJ1-1, the V gene TRBV19; 8 nucleotides align to TRBD1. The CDR3 is 13 residues long. CDR1 and CDR2 from the germline V gene are LNHDA and SQIVND (reference sequence). V lost 7 bases to trimming and J lost 10 bases; unmatched junction nucleotides: 11.

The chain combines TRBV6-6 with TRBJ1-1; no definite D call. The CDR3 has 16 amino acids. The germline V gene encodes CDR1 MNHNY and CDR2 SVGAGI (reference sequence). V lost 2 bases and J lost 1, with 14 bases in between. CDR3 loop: CASSYSGWEKNTEAFF. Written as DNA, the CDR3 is TGTGCCAGCAGTTACAGTGGTTGGGAGAAGAACACTGAAGCTTTCTTT.

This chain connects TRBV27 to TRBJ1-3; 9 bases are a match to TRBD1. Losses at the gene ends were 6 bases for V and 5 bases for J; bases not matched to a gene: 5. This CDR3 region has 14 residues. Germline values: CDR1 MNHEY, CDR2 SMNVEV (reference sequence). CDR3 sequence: CASREQGARNTIYF. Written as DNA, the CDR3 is TGTGCCAGCAGAGAACAGGGGGCACGAAACACCATATATTTT.

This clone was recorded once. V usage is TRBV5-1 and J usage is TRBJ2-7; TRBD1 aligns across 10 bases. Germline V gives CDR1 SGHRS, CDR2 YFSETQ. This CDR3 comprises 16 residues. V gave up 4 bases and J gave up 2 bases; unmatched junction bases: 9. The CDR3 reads CASSRSGQGVPYEQYF. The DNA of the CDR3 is TGCGCCAGCAGCCGATCAGGACAGGGGGTGCCCTACGAGCAGTACTTC.

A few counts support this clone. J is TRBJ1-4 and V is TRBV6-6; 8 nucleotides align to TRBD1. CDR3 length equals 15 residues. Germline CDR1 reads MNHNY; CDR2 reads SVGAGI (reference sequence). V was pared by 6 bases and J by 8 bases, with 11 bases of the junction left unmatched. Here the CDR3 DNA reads TGTGCCAGCAGGGCTAGACAGGGGCCGGGCGAAAAACTGTTTTTT. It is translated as CASRARQGPGEKLFF.

CDR3: CASSYETGYRIYNSPLHF. The CDR3 DNA follows: TGTGCCAGCAGTTACGAGACAGGCTACAGAATATATAATTCACCCCTCCACTTT. The genes are TRBV6-7 and TRBJ1-6, with a weak D call TRBD1 (6 bases). TRBV6-7 is classed as an ORF, of uncertain function. The CDR3 is made up of 18 amino acids. Deletions cut 2 bases from V and 4 bases from J, with 18 bases between.

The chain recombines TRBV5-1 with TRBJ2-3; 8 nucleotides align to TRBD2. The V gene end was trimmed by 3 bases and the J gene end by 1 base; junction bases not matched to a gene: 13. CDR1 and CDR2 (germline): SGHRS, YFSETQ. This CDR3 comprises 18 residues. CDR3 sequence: CASSSSGTRWEGTDTQYF. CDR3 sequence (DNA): TGCGCCAGCAGCTCTTCCGGGACTAGGTGGGAGGGCACAGATACGCAGTATTTT.

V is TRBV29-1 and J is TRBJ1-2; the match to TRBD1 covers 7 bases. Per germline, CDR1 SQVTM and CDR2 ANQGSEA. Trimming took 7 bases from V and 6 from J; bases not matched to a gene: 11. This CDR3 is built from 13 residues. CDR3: CSANRGLRNGYTF. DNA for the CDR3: TGCAGCGCAAACAGGGGTCTGCGGAATGGCTACACCTTC.

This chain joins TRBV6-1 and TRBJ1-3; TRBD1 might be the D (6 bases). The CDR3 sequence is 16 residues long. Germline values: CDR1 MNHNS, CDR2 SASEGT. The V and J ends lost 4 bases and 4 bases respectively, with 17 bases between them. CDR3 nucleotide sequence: TGTGCCAGCAGTGTCACATACAGGGACCGCGGAAACACCATATATTTT. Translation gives CASSVTYRDRGNTIYF.

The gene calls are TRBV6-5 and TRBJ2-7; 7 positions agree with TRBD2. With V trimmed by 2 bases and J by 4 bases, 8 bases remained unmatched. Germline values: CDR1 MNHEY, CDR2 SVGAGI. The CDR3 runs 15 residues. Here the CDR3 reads CASSYKRGPDYEQYF. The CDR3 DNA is TGTGCCAGCAGTTACAAGCGGGGACCCGATTACGAGCAGTACTTC.